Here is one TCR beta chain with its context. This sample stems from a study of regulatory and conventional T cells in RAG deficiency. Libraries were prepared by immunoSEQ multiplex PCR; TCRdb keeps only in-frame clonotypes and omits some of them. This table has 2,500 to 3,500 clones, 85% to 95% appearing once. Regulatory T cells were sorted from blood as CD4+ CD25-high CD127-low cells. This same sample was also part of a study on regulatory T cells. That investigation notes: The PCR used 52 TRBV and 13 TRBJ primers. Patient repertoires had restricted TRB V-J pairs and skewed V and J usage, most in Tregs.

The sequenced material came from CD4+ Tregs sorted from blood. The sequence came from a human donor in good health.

The CDR3 reads CASSLGSGTRDNEQFF. The CDR3 nucleotides read TGTGCCAGCAGCTTAGGGTCCGGCACTAGAGACAATGAGCAGTTCTTC. This chain links TRBV11-3 with TRBJ2-1; D might be TRBD2 (5 bases). Germline assignment: CDR1 SGHNT and CDR2 YENEEA. V was pared by 1 base and J by 5 bases, with 15 bases between. This CDR3 has 16 residues. Complete variable domain (other parts from reference TRBV11-3 and TRBJ2-1): EAGVVQSPRYKIIEKKQPVAFWCNPISGHNTLYWYLQNLGQGPELLIRYENEEAVDDSQLPKDRFSAERLKGVDSTLKIQPAELGDSAVYLCASSLGSGTRDNEQFFGPGTRLTVL.